The clone carrying this TCR beta chain was detected many times. The antigen is undetermined. Unique molecular identifiers tagged individual cDNA molecules. MiXCR, applied by TCRdb to the 5' RACE reads, yields one record per CDR3 protein. The table records about 100,000 distinct CDR3 sequences, approximately 13% of them present only once. From germline, CDR1 is SGHRS and CDR2 YFSETQ. This CDR3 has 11 amino acids. Trimming removed 4 bases at V and 1 base at J, with 2 bases between. This specimen comes from a study of early T cells in non-severe SARS-CoV-2 infection. Study-level information: Unpaired chains resulted from sequencing bulk RNA of unsorted whole blood. The study's findings and limits: Private and CD4 specificities were missed by VDJdb matching, which favored anti-spike CD8 responses.

The chain uses TRBV5-1 and TRBJ1-1, with no clear D. The source is an adult who was a healthcare worker with PCR-confirmed SARS-CoV-2 infection or an uninfected control (not recorded which). Sequences were obtained from whole blood. Here the CDR3 reads CASSTNTEAFF. DNA for the CDR3: TGCGCCAGCAGCACGAACACTGAAGCTTTCTTT.